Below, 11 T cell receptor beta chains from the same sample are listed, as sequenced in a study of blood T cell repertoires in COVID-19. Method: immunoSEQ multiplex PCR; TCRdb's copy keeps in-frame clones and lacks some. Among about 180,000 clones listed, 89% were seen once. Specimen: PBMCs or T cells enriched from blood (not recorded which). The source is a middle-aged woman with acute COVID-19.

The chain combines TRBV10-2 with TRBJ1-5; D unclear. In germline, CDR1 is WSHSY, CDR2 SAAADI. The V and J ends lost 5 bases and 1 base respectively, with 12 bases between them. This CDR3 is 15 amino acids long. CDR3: CASSLFGSSNQPQHF. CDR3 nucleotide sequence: TGCGCCAGCAGTTTATTCGGGAGCAGCAATCAGCCCCAGCATTTT.

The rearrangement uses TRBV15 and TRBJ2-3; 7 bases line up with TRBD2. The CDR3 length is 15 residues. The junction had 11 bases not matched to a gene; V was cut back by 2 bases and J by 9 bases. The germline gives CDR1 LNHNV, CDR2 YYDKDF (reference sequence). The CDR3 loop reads CATSRPTLTSPTQYF. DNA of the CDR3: TGTGCCACCAGCAGACCGACCCTGACTAGCCCCACGCAGTATTTT.

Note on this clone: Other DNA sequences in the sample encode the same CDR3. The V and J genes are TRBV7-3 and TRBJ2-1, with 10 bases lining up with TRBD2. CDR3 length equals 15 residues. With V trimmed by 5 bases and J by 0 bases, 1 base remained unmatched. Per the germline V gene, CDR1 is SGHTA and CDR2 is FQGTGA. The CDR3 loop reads CASSPSGSSYNEQFF. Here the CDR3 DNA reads TGTGCCAGCAGCCCTAGCGGGAGCTCCTACAATGAGCAGTTCTTC.

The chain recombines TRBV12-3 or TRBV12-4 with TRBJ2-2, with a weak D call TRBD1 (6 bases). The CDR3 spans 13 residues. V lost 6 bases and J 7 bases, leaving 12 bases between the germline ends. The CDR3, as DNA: TGTGCCAGCAGGGAACAGGGCGGCGGGGAGCTGTTTTTT. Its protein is CASREQGGGELFF.

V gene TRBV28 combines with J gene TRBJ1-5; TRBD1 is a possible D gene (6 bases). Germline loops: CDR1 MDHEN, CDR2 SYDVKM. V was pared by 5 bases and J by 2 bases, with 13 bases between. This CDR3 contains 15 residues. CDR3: CASSPTGSGNQPQHF. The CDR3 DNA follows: TGTGCCAGCAGTCCCACAGGGTCGGGCAATCAGCCCCAGCATTTT.

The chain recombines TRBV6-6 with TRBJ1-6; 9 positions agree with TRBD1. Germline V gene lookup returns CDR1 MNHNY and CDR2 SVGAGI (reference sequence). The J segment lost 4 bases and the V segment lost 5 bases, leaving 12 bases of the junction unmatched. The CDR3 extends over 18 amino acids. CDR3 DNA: TGTGCCAGCAGTCCCAACCCCCCGGACAGGGGTTATAATTCACCCCTCCACTTT. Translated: CASSPNPPDRGYNSPLHF.

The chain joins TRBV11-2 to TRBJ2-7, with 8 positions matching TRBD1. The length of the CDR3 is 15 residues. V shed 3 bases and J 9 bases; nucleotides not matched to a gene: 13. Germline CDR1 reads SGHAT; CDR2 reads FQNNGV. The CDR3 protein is CASSFVQDRALGQYF. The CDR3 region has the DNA TGTGCCAGCAGCTTTGTTCAGGACAGGGCCTTGGGGCAGTACTTC.

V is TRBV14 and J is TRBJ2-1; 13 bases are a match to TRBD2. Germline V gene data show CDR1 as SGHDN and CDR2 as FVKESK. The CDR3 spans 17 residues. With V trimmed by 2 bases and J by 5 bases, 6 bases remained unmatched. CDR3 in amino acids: CASSQPWTSGRNNEQFF. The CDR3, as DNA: TGTGCCAGCAGCCAACCCTGGACTAGCGGGAGAAACAATGAGCAGTTCTTC.

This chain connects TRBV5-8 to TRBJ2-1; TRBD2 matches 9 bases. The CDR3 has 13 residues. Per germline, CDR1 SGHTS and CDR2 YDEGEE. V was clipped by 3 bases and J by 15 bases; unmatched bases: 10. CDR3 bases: TGTGCCAGCAGCTCGACTAGCGGCCCTAAGGTGTTCTTC. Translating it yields CASSSTSGPKVFF. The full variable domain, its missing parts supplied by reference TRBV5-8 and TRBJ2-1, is EAGVTQSPTHLIKTRGQQATLRCSPISGHTSVYWYQQALGLGLQFLLWYDEGEERNRGNFPPRFSGRQFPNYSSELNVNALELEDSALYLCASSSTSGPKVFFGPGTRLTVL.

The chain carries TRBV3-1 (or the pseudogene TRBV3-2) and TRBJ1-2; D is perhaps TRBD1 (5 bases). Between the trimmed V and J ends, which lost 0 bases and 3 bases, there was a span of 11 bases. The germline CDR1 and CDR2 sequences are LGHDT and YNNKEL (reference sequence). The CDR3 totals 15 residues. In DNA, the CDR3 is TGTGCCAGCAGCCAAGATCGGGGGGTACACTATGGCTACACCTTC. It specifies CASSQDRGVHYGYTF.

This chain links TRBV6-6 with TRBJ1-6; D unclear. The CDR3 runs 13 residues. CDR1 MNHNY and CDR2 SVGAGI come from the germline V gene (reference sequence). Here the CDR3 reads CGSGEYYNSPLHF. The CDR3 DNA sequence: TGTGGGAGCGGAGAGTACTATAATTCACCCCTCCACTTT.